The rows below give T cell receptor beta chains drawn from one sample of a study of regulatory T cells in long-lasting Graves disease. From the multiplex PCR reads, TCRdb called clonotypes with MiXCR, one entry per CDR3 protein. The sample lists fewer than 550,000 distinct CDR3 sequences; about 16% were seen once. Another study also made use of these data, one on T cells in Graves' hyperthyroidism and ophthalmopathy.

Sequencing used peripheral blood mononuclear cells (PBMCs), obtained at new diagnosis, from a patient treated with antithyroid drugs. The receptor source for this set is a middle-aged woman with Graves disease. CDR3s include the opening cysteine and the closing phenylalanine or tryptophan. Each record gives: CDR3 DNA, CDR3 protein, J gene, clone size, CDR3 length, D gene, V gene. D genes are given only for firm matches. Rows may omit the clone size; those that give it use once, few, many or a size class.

CDR3nt: TGTGCCAGCTCACCCGGGACAGCGGAGCAGTTCTTC; CDR3aa: CASSPGTAEQFF; j_gene: TRBJ2-1; abundance: once; len: 12; d_gene: TRBD1; v_gene: TRBV18
CDR3nt: TGTGCCAGCAGACCCAGCGGGGGACTCTCCTACAATGAGCAGTTCTTC; CDR3aa: CASRPSGGLSYNEQFF; j_gene: TRBJ2-1; abundance: .; len: 16; d_gene: TRBD2; v_gene: TRBV6-2/TRBV6-3
CDR3nt: TGTGCCAGCACAGGGACTAGCGGGGGGCTCCTTTATTTGGAGCAGTTCTTC; CDR3aa: CASTGTSGGLLYLEQFF; j_gene: TRBJ2-1; abundance: many; len: 17; d_gene: TRBD2; v_gene: TRBV28
CDR3nt: TGCGCCAGCAGTCCCGTGGGGGGGGAGCTGTTTTTT; CDR3aa: CASSPVGGELFF; j_gene: TRBJ2-2; abundance: many; len: 12; d_gene: .; v_gene: TRBV4-1
CDR3nt: TGCGCCAGCAGCCCCGTAGCAGCGTACACAGATACGCAGTATTTT; CDR3aa: CASSPVAAYTDTQYF; j_gene: TRBJ2-3; abundance: .; len: 15; d_gene: .; v_gene: TRBV5-1
CDR3nt: TGTGCCAGCAGCTTAGTTGCGGTGGGAACCTACGAGCAGTACTTC; CDR3aa: CASSLVAVGTYEQYF; j_gene: TRBJ2-7; abundance: many; len: 15; d_gene: .; v_gene: TRBV7-8
CDR3nt: TGCGCCAGCAGCGCCCACTATGGCTACACCTTC; CDR3aa: CASSAHYGYTF; j_gene: TRBJ1-2; abundance: many; len: 11; d_gene: .; v_gene: TRBV5-1
CDR3nt: TGTGCCAGCAGCCAAGGGGACAACCTTAACTATGGCTACACCTTC; CDR3aa: CASSQGDNLNYGYTF; j_gene: TRBJ1-2; abundance: many; len: 15; d_gene: .; v_gene: TRBV3-1
CDR3nt: TGTGCCAGCAGTTCGGGACAGGGAGGGTACGAGCAGTACTTC; CDR3aa: CASSSGQGGYEQYF; j_gene: TRBJ2-7; abundance: many; len: 14; d_gene: TRBD1; v_gene: TRBV6-5
CDR3nt: TGTGCCAGCAGTTTAGGAGCAGTTCATCAGCCCCAGCATTTT; CDR3aa: CASSLGAVHQPQHF; j_gene: TRBJ1-5; abundance: many; len: 14; d_gene: .; v_gene: TRBV28
CDR3nt: TGTGCCAGCAGTTTGCCCTTTCCGGGACAGGGGTACCACGAGCAGTACTTC; CDR3aa: CASSLPFPGQGYHEQYF; j_gene: TRBJ2-7; abundance: many; len: 17; d_gene: TRBD1; v_gene: TRBV12-3/TRBV12-4
CDR3nt: TGTGCCAGCAGCTGGACAGTAGAGAATTCACCCCTCCACTTT; CDR3aa: CASSWTVENSPLHF; j_gene: TRBJ1-6; abundance: few; len: 14; d_gene: .; v_gene: TRBV7-2
CDR3nt: TGTGCCAGCAGCTTCGCGGGACTACTCTACAATGAGCAGTTCTTC; CDR3aa: CASSFAGLLYNEQFF; j_gene: TRBJ2-1; abundance: .; len: 15; d_gene: TRBD2; v_gene: TRBV5-5
CDR3nt: TGTGCCAGCAGTGAAGGAAACGGATCGGCGGAAAAACTGTTTTTT; CDR3aa: CASSEGNGSAEKLFF; j_gene: TRBJ1-4; abundance: .; len: 15; d_gene: .; v_gene: TRBV6-2/TRBV6-3
CDR3nt: TGTGCCAGTAGTATTTGGCAGGGGGAAGGTCAGCCCCAGCATTTT; CDR3aa: CASSIWQGEGQPQHF; j_gene: TRBJ1-5; abundance: many; len: 15; d_gene: TRBD1; v_gene: TRBV19
CDR3nt: TGTGCCAGCAGTTCAAGAATAGGGGGTAATATGAACACTGAAGCTTTCTTT; CDR3aa: CASSSRIGGNMNTEAFF; j_gene: TRBJ1-1; abundance: many; len: 17; d_gene: .; v_gene: TRBV12-3/TRBV12-4
CDR3nt: TGCGCCAGCAGCCAAGGGCTCACTAGGCCGAATCAGCCCCAGCATTTT; CDR3aa: CASSQGLTRPNQPQHF; j_gene: TRBJ1-5; abundance: few; len: 16; d_gene: .; v_gene: TRBV4-1
CDR3nt: TGTGCCTGGAGTTGGGCCCCGGGGGCGGGTGTCCCCTACGAGCAGTACTTC; CDR3aa: CAWSWAPGAGVPYEQYF; j_gene: TRBJ2-7; abundance: few; len: 17; d_gene: .; v_gene: TRBV30
CDR3nt: TGTGCCAGCAGCCATCCGGGACAGGGGGGGGGCGAGCAGTACTTC; CDR3aa: CASSHPGQGGGEQYF; j_gene: TRBJ2-7; abundance: many; len: 15; d_gene: TRBD1; v_gene: TRBV11-2
CDR3nt: TGTGCCAGCAGCCCAAACGGGGGGGTAGATACGCAGTATTTT; CDR3aa: CASSPNGGVDTQYF; j_gene: TRBJ2-3; abundance: .; len: 14; d_gene: TRBD2; v_gene: TRBV9
CDR3nt: TGTGCCAGCAGTCAGTGGAGGGGCTATGGCTACACCTTC; CDR3aa: CASSQWRGYGYTF; j_gene: TRBJ1-2; abundance: many; len: 13; d_gene: .; v_gene: TRBV6-1
CDR3nt: TGTGCCAGTAGTATAGCACCTAGCGGAGAATACGAGCAGTACTTC; CDR3aa: CASSIAPSGEYEQYF; j_gene: TRBJ2-7; abundance: few; len: 15; d_gene: TRBD2; v_gene: TRBV19
CDR3nt: TGTGCCAGCTCTCAAACGAACACTGAAGCTTTCTTT; CDR3aa: CASSQTNTEAFF; j_gene: TRBJ1-1; abundance: many; len: 12; d_gene: .; v_gene: TRBV2
CDR3nt: TGTGCCAGCAGCTTAACGGGGACAGGGGTGGGGACTGAAGCTTTCTTT; CDR3aa: CASSLTGTGVGTEAFF; j_gene: TRBJ1-1; abundance: many; len: 16; d_gene: TRBD1; v_gene: TRBV7-3
CDR3nt: TGTGCCAGCAGTTCACTAGCGACCCTGAGCACAGATACGCAGTATTTT; CDR3aa: CASSSLATLSTDTQYF; j_gene: TRBJ2-3; abundance: many; len: 16; d_gene: TRBD2; v_gene: TRBV28
CDR3nt: TGCAGCGCCGAACAGGGAGGGGGCACTGAAGCTTTCTTT; CDR3aa: CSAEQGGGTEAFF; j_gene: TRBJ1-1; abundance: many; len: 13; d_gene: .; v_gene: TRBV29-1
CDR3nt: TGTGCCAGCAGTTACCATATAGCGGGGGCCCGAGAGACCCAGTACTTC; CDR3aa: CASSYHIAGARETQYF; j_gene: TRBJ2-5; abundance: few; len: 16; d_gene: TRBD2; v_gene: TRBV6-5
CDR3nt: TGTGCCACCAGTGATGCCGGGGACCGTAACACCGGGGAGCTGTTTTTT; CDR3aa: CATSDAGDRNTGELFF; j_gene: TRBJ2-2; abundance: many; len: 16; d_gene: .; v_gene: TRBV24-1
CDR3nt: TGTGCCAGCAGCTTCACAGGGGACGGTTCTGGAGCTTTCTTT; CDR3aa: CASSFTGDGSGAFF; j_gene: TRBJ1-1; abundance: .; len: 14; d_gene: TRBD1; v_gene: TRBV7-3
CDR3nt: TGTGCCAGCACCCTAGACAGGGGATCGCGGAATTCACCCCTCCACTTT; CDR3aa: CASTLDRGSRNSPLHF; j_gene: TRBJ1-6; abundance: many; len: 16; d_gene: TRBD1; v_gene: TRBV2
CDR3nt: TGTGCCAGCAGGACCGCAGGGGGCACCTACGAGCAGTACTTC; CDR3aa: CASRTAGGTYEQYF; j_gene: TRBJ2-7; abundance: .; len: 14; d_gene: TRBD1; v_gene: TRBV28
CDR3nt: TGTGCCAGCAGTTTTTTCGAGTATCAGCCCCAGCATTTT; CDR3aa: CASSFFEYQPQHF; j_gene: TRBJ1-5; abundance: many; len: 13; d_gene: .; v_gene: TRBV12-3/TRBV12-4
CDR3nt: TGTGCCAGCAGCCCCTACAGGGATTCCTACGAGCAGTACTTC; CDR3aa: CASSPYRDSYEQYF; j_gene: TRBJ2-7; abundance: few; len: 14; d_gene: .; v_gene: TRBV14
CDR3nt: TGTGCCACCACAAGAACAGGGGCGGATAATGAAAAACTGTTTTTT; CDR3aa: CATTRTGADNEKLFF; j_gene: TRBJ1-4; abundance: .; len: 15; d_gene: TRBD1; v_gene: TRBV19
CDR3nt: TGTGCCAGCAGCCAAGATTCAGGGAGCACAGATACGCAGTATTTT; CDR3aa: CASSQDSGSTDTQYF; j_gene: TRBJ2-3; abundance: many; len: 15; d_gene: .; v_gene: TRBV3-1
CDR3nt: TGTGCCAGCAGGCACAGGACAGGGAACTATGGCTACACCTTC; CDR3aa: CASRHRTGNYGYTF; j_gene: TRBJ1-2; abundance: many; len: 14; d_gene: TRBD1; v_gene: TRBV6-1
CDR3nt: TGTGCCAGCAGCCCCGGGACAGGGCCCGGCTACACCTTC; CDR3aa: CASSPGTGPGYTF; j_gene: TRBJ1-2; abundance: .; len: 13; d_gene: TRBD1; v_gene: TRBV7-2
CDR3nt: TGTGCCTGGAGTCCCCCCCAGACAGTGGGGACTGAAGCTTTCTTT; CDR3aa: CAWSPPQTVGTEAFF; j_gene: TRBJ1-1; abundance: many; len: 15; d_gene: .; v_gene: TRBV30
CDR3nt: TGTGCCAGTAATTTAGGGGTTAGGAATACGCAGTATTTT; CDR3aa: CASNLGVRNTQYF; j_gene: TRBJ2-3; abundance: few; len: 13; d_gene: .; v_gene: TRBV19
CDR3nt: TGTGCCAGCAGCTTAGTTGCTGGTGCGAATGAGCAGTTCTTC; CDR3aa: CASSLVAGANEQFF; j_gene: TRBJ2-1; abundance: .; len: 14; d_gene: .; v_gene: TRBV7-9
CDR3nt: TGTGCCAGCAGCCTGGTGCAGGGGCATTCACCCCTCCACTTT; CDR3aa: CASSLVQGHSPLHF; j_gene: TRBJ1-6; abundance: once; len: 14; d_gene: .; v_gene: TRBV7-9
CDR3nt: TGTGCCGCACGGGACAGGGGGACTCAAGAGACCCAGTACTTC; CDR3aa: CAARDRGTQETQYF; j_gene: TRBJ2-5; abundance: .; len: 14; d_gene: TRBD1; v_gene: TRBV10-3
CDR3nt: TGTGCCAGTAGTACCCCGAGGACTAGCGGGGGGAAGGAGACCCAGTACTTC; CDR3aa: CASSTPRTSGGKETQYF; j_gene: TRBJ2-5; abundance: .; len: 17; d_gene: TRBD2; v_gene: TRBV19
CDR3nt: TGTGCCAGCAGGAGGGTTGAAAATCAGCCCCAGCATTTT; CDR3aa: CASRRVENQPQHF; j_gene: TRBJ1-5; abundance: many; len: 13; d_gene: .; v_gene: TRBV2
CDR3nt: TGTGCCAGCAGCCAACTGGCCGGGAGTGGAGAGACCCAGTACTTC; CDR3aa: CASSQLAGSGETQYF; j_gene: TRBJ2-5; abundance: few; len: 15; d_gene: .; v_gene: TRBV3-1
CDR3nt: TGTGCCTGGAGAAAGACAGGTTTTAATGAAAAACTGTTTTTT; CDR3aa: CAWRKTGFNEKLFF; j_gene: TRBJ1-4; abundance: .; len: 14; d_gene: .; v_gene: TRBV30
CDR3nt: TGTGCCAGCAGTGAAAGGGGCACTAATGAAAAACTGTTTTTT; CDR3aa: CASSERGTNEKLFF; j_gene: TRBJ1-4; abundance: many; len: 14; d_gene: .; v_gene: TRBV6-1
CDR3nt: TGCAGCGCAAGAGGTGGGGGCAGCACCGGGGAGCTGTTTTTT; CDR3aa: CSARGGGSTGELFF; j_gene: TRBJ2-2; abundance: few; len: 14; d_gene: .; v_gene: TRBV29-1